Each of the 9 T cell receptor beta chains below was sequenced from the same sample in a study of T cells expressing NK-cell markers. With the 5' RACE reads reprocessed, TCRdb shows one record per CDR3 protein and no DNA. Reported are about 460,000 distinct CDR3 sequences; the ten largest clones contain roughly 1.4%. Sequenced: blood T cells: a sorted CD56 or NKG2C T cell subset, CD4+ or CD8+ T cells, or bulk PBMC T cells (not recorded which). Source of these receptors: a woman aged 45 to 65 in good health.

The chain is built from TRBV29-1 and TRBJ2-5; the TRBD1 assignment by TCRdb is unverifiable without DNA. The CDR3 loop spans 15 amino acids. Germline V gene sequence: CDR1 SQVTM, CDR2 ANQGSEA. The CDR3 reads CSVEFRGGRRETQYF.

The V call is TRBV20-1, the J call TRBJ2-5; the D call of TRBD1 rests on TCRdb alone, since no DNA is present to check it. CDR1 is DFQATT and CDR2 is SNEGSKA in the germline V gene (reference sequence). The CDR3 spans 14 residues. CDR3 amino acids: CSARAPNRGETQYF.

The rearrangement uses TRBV20-1 and TRBJ2-3; TCRdb gives TRBD1 as the D gene, but with no DNA this cannot be confirmed. From germline, CDR1 is DFQATT and CDR2 SNEGSKA (reference sequence). The length of the CDR3 is 16 residues. This chain's CDR3 is CSARDLPGWSTDTQYF.

The chain carries TRBV7-8 and TRBJ2-7; TCRdb picks TRBD1, but there is no DNA to check that call. The CDR3 is made up of 14 amino acids. Germline lookup yields CDR1 SGHVS and CDR2 FQNEAQ. CDR3 loop: CASSPRSGYPEQYF.

The chain combines TRBV20-1 with TRBJ2-1; TCRdb selects TRBD1, and the lack of DNA leaves this call unchecked. The CDR3 consists of 13 residues. CDR1 is DFQATT and CDR2 is SNEGSKA in the germline V gene (reference sequence). The CDR3 region is CSAGAEVYNEQFF.

The chain employs TRBV18 and TRBJ1-4. Germline CDR1 reads KGHSH; CDR2 reads LQKENI. The CDR3 contains 14 residues. The CDR3: CASSRVSFNEKLFF.

The CDR3 region is CASSSRGGVLTF. J is TRBJ2-6 and V is TRBV11-3; TCRdb names TRBD1, which stays unverified in the absence of DNA. The CDR3 runs to 12 residues. The germline V gene has CDR1 SGHNT and CDR2 YENEEA.

V and J are TRBV30 and TRBJ1-1. CDR1 GTSNPN and CDR2 SVGIG come from the germline V gene (reference sequence). The CDR3 consists of 14 residues. CDR3 region: CAWSKGLTGTEAFF.

The chain is built from TRBV20-1 and TRBJ2-3; TCRdb lists TRBD1, though no DNA is available to test this call. The CDR3 is made up of 14 amino acids. Germline CDR1 and CDR2: DFQATT and SNEGSKA (reference sequence). The CDR3 sequence is CSVARGAGTDTQYF.